Listed here is a single T cell receptor (beta chain). This specimen comes from a study of blood T cell repertoires in COVID-19. Study details: The samples span acute and convalescent COVID-19 from the United States, Italy and Spain. T cells, B-cell-depleted T cells, or PBMCs supplied cDNA or gDNA.

Original handling: How many nucleated cells were present was estimated from reference gene primer amplification. Sequenced by immunoSEQ multiplex PCR; TCRdb stores in-frame clones only, minus some. D and trimming come from the DNA, and the V and J calls and clone size come from that table. Of 43,000 or so clones in the sample, approximately 90% are singletons; the top ten hold approximately 15%. Germline-derived CDR1 and CDR2 are SGHRS and YFSETQ. This CDR3 spans 18 amino acids. V shed 2 bases, J shed 2 bases, and the junction held 15 bases outside the gene matches. Sequenced input: peripheral blood. This receptor was obtained from a man in his 60s with active COVID-19. This chain joins TRBV5-1 and TRBJ2-7, with 8 bases identical to TRBD2. CDR3 sequence reads: CASSLLTGTSGFAYEQYF. The CDR3 DNA is TGCGCCAGCAGCTTACTAACCGGGACTAGTGGTTTCGCCTACGAGCAGTACTTC.